Below, 6 T cell receptor beta chains from the same sample are listed, as sequenced in a study of T cells expressing NK-cell markers (dated by TCRdb to 2018 to 2020). Receptor amplification or capture employed 5' RACE. Sequenced on an Illumina HiSeq 2000. TCRdb reprocessed the reads, and each CDR3 protein sequence is entered once, without DNA. The sample table holds 400,000 to 450,000 distinct CDR3 sequences. The top ten clones comprise about 7.3% of the sample. Sequenced sample: blood T cells: a sorted CD56 or NKG2C T cell subset, CD4+ or CD8+ T cells, or bulk PBMC T cells (not recorded which). Receptor source: a woman aged 18 to 69 in good health.

J is TRBJ1-6 and V is TRBV20-1; TCRdb proposes TRBD1, but this gene call is untestable without DNA. This CDR3 is 15 amino acids long. Germline CDR1 and CDR2: DFQATT and SNEGSKA (reference sequence). CDR3 sequence reads: CSAREGGAEYSPLHF.

The rearrangement links TRBV7-3 to TRBJ2-1; there is no DNA to check the TCRdb D call of TRBD1. CDR1 SGHTA and CDR2 FQGTGA come from the germline V gene. The CDR3 consists of 17 residues. CDR3 in amino acids: CASSHLTLVQGDGEQFF.

V usage is TRBV27 and J usage is TRBJ2-5; TCRdb outputs TRBD1, but without DNA this stays unchecked. The CDR3 sequence is 12 residues long. Germline CDR1 reads MNHEY; CDR2 reads SMNVEV (reference sequence). The CDR3 reads CASSSPRKAQYF.

The chain has TRBV7-2 and TRBJ2-3; without DNA, the TCRdb call of TRBD1 cannot be checked. Germline V CDR1 and CDR2: SGHTA, FQGNSA. The CDR3 covers 13 residues. CDR3 residues: CASSEGTVGTQYF.

The V gene is TRBV7-9, the J gene TRBJ1-6; the TRBD1 assignment by TCRdb is unverifiable without DNA. The germline CDR1 and CDR2 sequences are SEHNR and FQNEAQ (reference sequence). The CDR3 spans 15 residues. The CDR3 is CASSLELDRGSPLHF.

The CDR3 reads CASSPSSAGLAKEQFF. The chain links TRBV12-3 or TRBV12-4 to TRBJ2-1; TCRdb names TRBD2, which stays unverified in the absence of DNA. The CDR3 sequence is 16 residues long.